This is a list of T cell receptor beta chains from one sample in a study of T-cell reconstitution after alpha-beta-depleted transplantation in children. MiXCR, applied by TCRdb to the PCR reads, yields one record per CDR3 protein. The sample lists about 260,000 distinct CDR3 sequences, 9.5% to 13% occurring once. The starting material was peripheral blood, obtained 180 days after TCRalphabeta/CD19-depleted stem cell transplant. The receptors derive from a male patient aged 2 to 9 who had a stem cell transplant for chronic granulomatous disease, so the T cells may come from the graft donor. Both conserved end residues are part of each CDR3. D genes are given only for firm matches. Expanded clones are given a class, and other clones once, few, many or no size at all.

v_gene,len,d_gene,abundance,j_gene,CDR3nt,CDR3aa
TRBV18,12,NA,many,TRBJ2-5,TGTGCCAGCTCAACATCAGGGGAGACCCAGTACTTC,CASSTSGETQYF
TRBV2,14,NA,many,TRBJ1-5,TGTGCCAGCAGTGAGGGGAGGGGCACTCAGCCCCAGCATTTT,CASSEGRGTQPQHF
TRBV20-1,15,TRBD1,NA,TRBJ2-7,TGCAGTGCGGGCGGGACAGGGGGCCGCTCCTACGAGCAGTACTTC,CSAGGTGGRSYEQYF
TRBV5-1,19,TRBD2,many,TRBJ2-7,TGCGCCAGCAGCTTGTTCGTCGGACTAGCGGGAGGGCCTAACTACGAGCAGTACTTC,CASSLFVGLAGGPNYEQYF
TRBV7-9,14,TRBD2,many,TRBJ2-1,TGTGCCAGCACGGGACTACTTTTTCCCAATGAGCAGTTCTTC,CASTGLLFPNEQFF
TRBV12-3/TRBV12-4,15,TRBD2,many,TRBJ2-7,TGTGCCAGCAGTTACAGCGGGGTGCTCTCCTACGAGCAGTACTTC,CASSYSGVLSYEQYF
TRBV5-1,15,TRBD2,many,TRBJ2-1,TGCGCCAGCAGCCTGGGACTAGCGGGAGGTCGTGAGCAGTTCTTC,CASSLGLAGGREQFF
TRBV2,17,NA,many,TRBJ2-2,TGTGCCAGCAGCCACGGACACCTGGCTGCGAACACCGGGGAGCTGTTTTTT,CASSHGHLAANTGELFF
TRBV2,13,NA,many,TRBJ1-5,TGTGCCAGCATAAAGGAGTACAATCAGCCCCAGCATTTT,CASIKEYNQPQHF
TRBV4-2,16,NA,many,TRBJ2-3,TGTGCCAGCAGCCTCGACGGCCCGACAAACATAGATACGCAGTATTTT,CASSLDGPTNIDTQYF
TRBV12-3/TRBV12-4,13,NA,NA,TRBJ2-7,TGTGCCAGCAGTTGGGACACGTACTACGAGCAGTACTTC,CASSWDTYYEQYF
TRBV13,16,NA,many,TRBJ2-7,TGTGCCAGCAGCTTAGAATCCGGGGACGGAGCCTACGAGCAGTACTTC,CASSLESGDGAYEQYF
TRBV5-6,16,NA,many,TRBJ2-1,TGTGCCAGCACCTCCAGGAGGCTTCTAAACTACAATGAGCAGTTCTTC,CASTSRRLLNYNEQFF
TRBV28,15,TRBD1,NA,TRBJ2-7,TGTGCCAGCAGTTTATCTGGACAGGTGGGGATCGAGCAGTACTTC,CASSLSGQVGIEQYF
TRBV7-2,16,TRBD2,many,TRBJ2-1,TGTGCCAGCAGCCCAAGGGGACTAGCGGACAACAATGAGCAGTTCTTC,CASSPRGLADNNEQFF
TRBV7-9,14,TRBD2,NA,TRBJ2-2,TGTGCCAGCAGCCCGGGAGGGCAAACCGGGGAGCTGTTTTTT,CASSPGGQTGELFF
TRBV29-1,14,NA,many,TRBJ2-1,TGCAGCGTCGCTGGAGGGGGGTCCTACAATGAGCAGTTCTTC,CSVAGGGSYNEQFF
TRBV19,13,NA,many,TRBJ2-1,TGTGCCAGTAGGGACGCCTTGGGTAATGAGCAGTTCTTC,CASRDALGNEQFF
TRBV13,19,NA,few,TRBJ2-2,TGTGCCAGCAGCTTAGCGGCGTTTGGTCGAGGGCTTCCGGCCGGGGAGCTGTTTTTT,CASSLAAFGRGLPAGELFF
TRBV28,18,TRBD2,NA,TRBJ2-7,TGTGCCAGCAGTTTGGGGAGGGGAAACGGGAGGTATCCCTACGAGCAGTACTTC,CASSLGRGNGRYPYEQYF
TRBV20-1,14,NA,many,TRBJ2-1,TGCAGTGGAAATCCCCTACACTCCTACAATGAGCAGTTCTTC,CSGNPLHSYNEQFF
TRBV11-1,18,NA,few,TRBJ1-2,TGTGCCAGCAACTTAGGAGGGTTCGGGGGCCTAAACTACTATGGCTACACCTTC,CASNLGGFGGLNYYGYTF
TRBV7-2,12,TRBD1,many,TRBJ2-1,TGTGCCAGCACCCGACAGGGAGATGAGCAGTTCTTC,CASTRQGDEQFF
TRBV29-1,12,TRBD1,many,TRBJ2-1,TGCAGCGTTGACACGGACAGGGGTATGCCGTTCTTC,CSVDTDRGMPFF
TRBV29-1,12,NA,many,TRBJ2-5,TGCAGCGTTTCCAACAGTAAAGAGACCCAGTACTTC,CSVSNSKETQYF
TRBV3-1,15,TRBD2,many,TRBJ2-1,TGTGCCAGCAGCCCGGGACTAGCGGGGGTCGATGAGCAGTTCTTC,CASSPGLAGVDEQFF